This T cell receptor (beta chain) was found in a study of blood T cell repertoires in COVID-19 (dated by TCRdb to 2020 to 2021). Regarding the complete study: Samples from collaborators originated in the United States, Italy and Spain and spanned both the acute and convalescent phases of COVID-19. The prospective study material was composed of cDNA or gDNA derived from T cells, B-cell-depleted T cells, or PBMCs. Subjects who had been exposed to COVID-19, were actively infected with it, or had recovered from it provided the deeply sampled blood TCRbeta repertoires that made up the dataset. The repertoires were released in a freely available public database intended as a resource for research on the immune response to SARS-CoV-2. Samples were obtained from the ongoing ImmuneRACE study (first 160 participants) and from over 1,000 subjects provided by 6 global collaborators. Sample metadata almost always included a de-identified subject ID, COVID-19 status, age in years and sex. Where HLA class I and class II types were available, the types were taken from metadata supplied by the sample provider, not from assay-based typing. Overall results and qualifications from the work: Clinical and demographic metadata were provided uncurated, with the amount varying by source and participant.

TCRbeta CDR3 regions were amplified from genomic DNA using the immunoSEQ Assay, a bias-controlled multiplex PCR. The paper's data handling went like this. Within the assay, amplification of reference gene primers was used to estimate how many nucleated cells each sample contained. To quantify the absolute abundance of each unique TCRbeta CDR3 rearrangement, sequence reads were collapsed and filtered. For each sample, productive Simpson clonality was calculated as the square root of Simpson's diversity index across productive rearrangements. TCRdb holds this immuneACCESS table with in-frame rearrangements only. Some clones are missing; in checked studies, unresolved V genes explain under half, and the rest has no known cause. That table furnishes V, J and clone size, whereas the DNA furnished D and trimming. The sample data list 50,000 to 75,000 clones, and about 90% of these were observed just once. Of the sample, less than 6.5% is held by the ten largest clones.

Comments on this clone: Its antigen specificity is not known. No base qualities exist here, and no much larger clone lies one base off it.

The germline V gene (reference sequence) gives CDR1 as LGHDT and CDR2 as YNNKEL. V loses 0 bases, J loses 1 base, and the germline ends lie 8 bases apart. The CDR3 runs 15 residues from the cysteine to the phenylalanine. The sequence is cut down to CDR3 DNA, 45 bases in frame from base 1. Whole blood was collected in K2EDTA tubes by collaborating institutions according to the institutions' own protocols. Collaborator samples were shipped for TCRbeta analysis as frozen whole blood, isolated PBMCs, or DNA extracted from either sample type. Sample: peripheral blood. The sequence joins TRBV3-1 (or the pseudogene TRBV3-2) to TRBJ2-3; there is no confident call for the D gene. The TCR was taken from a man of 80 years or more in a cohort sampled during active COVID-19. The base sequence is TGTGCCAGCAGCCAAGACTACTCCCGCACAGATACGCAGTATTTT. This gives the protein CASSQDYSRTDTQYF.